Each of the 30 T cell receptor beta chains below was sequenced from the same sample in a study of shared clonotypes between healthy human individuals. Here immunoSEQ multiplex PCR was the method, and the copy in TCRdb shows in-frame clones only, minus some. The top ten hold approximately 0.45% of the sample, which has approximately 1.4 million clones, approximately 98% seen once. Material for sequencing was naive CD4+ T cells sorted from blood. Subset indicated: CD45RA+ positively selected. These receptor sequences come from a man aged 30-40 years in good health.

The V and J genes are TRBV28 and TRBJ2-3; no definite D call. In germline, CDR1 is MDHEN, CDR2 SYDVKM. The V gene lost 4 bases and the J gene lost 3 bases, with 17 bases spanning the gap. This CDR3 is 16 amino acids long. The CDR3 sequence is CASSSRDIGKTDTQYF. In DNA, the CDR3 is TGTGCCAGCAGTTCGAGAGACATTGGCAAGACAGATACGCAGTATTTT. The full variable domain, in which reference TRBV28 and TRBJ2-3 provide the parts outside the CDR3, is DVKVTQSSRYLVKRTGEKVFLECVQDMDHENMFWYRQDPGLGLRLIYFSYDVKMKEKGDIPEGYSVSREKKERFSLILESASTNQTSMYLCASSSRDIGKTDTQYFGPGTRLTVL.

This chain joins TRBV27 and TRBJ2-2; 7 bases are a match to TRBD1. V shed 4 bases, J shed 3 bases, and the junction held 2 bases outside the gene matches. The CDR3 sequence is 14 residues long. Germline assignment: CDR1 MNHEY and CDR2 SMNVEV (reference sequence). The CDR3 DNA follows: TGTGCCAGCAGTTCGGGACAGTACACCGGGGAGCTGTTTTTT. Translated: CASSSGQYTGELFF.

This rearrangement joins TRBV28 to TRBJ2-7, with TRBD2 identical over 7 bases. Germline CDR1 and CDR2: MDHEN and SYDVKM. V trimming: 1 base; J trimming: 4 bases; junction bases outside the gene matches: 10. The CDR3 loop spans 16 amino acids. CDR3 bases: TGTGCCAGCAGTTTATTAGACGGGGGGACCAGTTACGAGCAGTACTTC. Translated, it gives CASSLLDGGTSYEQYF.

The rearrangement uses TRBV30 and TRBJ2-1, with 8 positions matching TRBD1. Unmatched junction bases numbered 8, after V lost 1 base and J lost 0 bases. The CDR3 is made up of 17 amino acids. Looked up from germline, CDR1 is GTSNPN and CDR2 is SVGIG (reference sequence). The CDR3, as DNA: TGTGCCTGGAGTGGGACAGGGACGTCAGGCTCCTACAATGAGCAGTTCTTC. As protein: CAWSGTGTSGSYNEQFF.

The V and J genes are TRBV7-2 and TRBJ2-7; D assignment may be TRBD1 or TRBD2 (6 bases each). The CDR3 spans 16 residues. In germline, CDR1 is SGHTA, CDR2 FQGNSA. The V and J ends lost 1 base and 1 base respectively, with 14 bases between them. This chain's CDR3 is CASSLDGGPRSYEQYF. DNA for the CDR3: TGTGCCAGCAGCTTAGATGGGGGGCCAAGATCCTACGAGCAGTACTTC.

CDR3 in amino acids: CASSPLRTTGNTIYF. CDR3 DNA sequence: TGTGCCAGCAGCCCCCTCCGAACAACTGGAAACACCATATATTTT. The V gene is TRBV11-2, the J gene TRBJ1-3; D unresolved. The CDR3 length is 15 residues. The V end lost 5 bases, the J end lost 2 bases, and 13 bases lay between the germline ends. Germline CDR1 and CDR2: SGHAT and FQNNGV.

J is TRBJ1-4 and V is TRBV28; D unclear. The V end lost 3 bases, the J end lost 7 bases, and 12 bases lay between the germline ends. Per the germline V gene, CDR1 is MDHEN and CDR2 is SYDVKM. The CDR3 spans 14 residues. CDR3 sequence: CASSFVGRSEKLFF. The CDR3, as DNA: TGTGCCAGCAGTTTCGTAGGGAGGAGTGAAAAACTGTTTTTT.

This rearrangement joins TRBV19 to TRBJ2-7; 9 bases agree with TRBD1. CDR1 LNHDA and CDR2 SQIVND come from the germline V gene (reference sequence). Germline trimming cut 4 bases from V and 5 bases from J; bases unmatched to any gene: 6. This CDR3 is built from 14 residues. The CDR3 DNA reads as TGTGCCAGTAGTAAGGGACAGGGACGGGACGAGCAGTACTTC. Encoded protein: CASSKGQGRDEQYF.

V is TRBV28 and J is TRBJ2-1; the D gene is possibly TRBD2 (6 bases). The CDR3 runs to 16 residues. V dropped 7 bases and J dropped 6 bases, with 22 bases sitting between them. Germline assignment: CDR1 MDHEN and CDR2 SYDVKM. DNA of the CDR3: TGTGCCAGCATTAACGGGGGTTTTGCGGAGCGCAATGAGCAGTTCTTC. Translation gives CASINGGFAERNEQFF.

This CDR3 reads CASSPGLAAYYEQYF. As DNA, the CDR3 is TGTGCCAGCAGCCCAGGACTAGCGGCCTACTACGAGCAGTACTTC. This chain connects TRBV11-2 to TRBJ2-7, with 10 bases lining up with TRBD2. The CDR3 runs 15 residues. V was clipped by 5 bases and J by 3 bases; unmatched bases: 7. The germline CDR1 and CDR2 sequences are SGHAT and FQNNGV.

The rearrangement uses TRBV18 and TRBJ1-1; D possibly corresponds to TRBD1 (5 bases). Germline CDR1 and CDR2: KGHSH and LQKENI. With 8 bases removed from V and 4 bases from J, the gap between germline ends came to 17 bases. The CDR3 contains 14 residues. CDR3 DNA: TGTGCCAGCACGGGTACGGGGGAGGGCACTGAAGCTTTCTTT. This gives the protein CASTGTGEGTEAFF.

DNA for the CDR3: TGTGCCAGCAAACTGAACAATGAGCAGTTCTTC. It translates to CASKLNNEQFF. The gene calls are TRBV2 and TRBJ2-1; D is unclear. The V and J ends lost 7 bases and 5 bases respectively, with 6 bases between them. The CDR3 is 11 residues long. The V gene's germline CDR1 is SNHLY and CDR2 FYNNEI. The full variable domain, completed using reference TRBV2 and TRBJ2-1, is EPEVTQTPSHQVTQMGQEVILRCVPISNHLYFYWYRQILGQKVEFLVSFYNNEISEKSEIFDDQFSVERPDGSNFTLKIRSTKLEDSAMYFCASKLNNEQFFGPGTRLTVL.

The chain recombines TRBV7-6 with TRBJ2-5; 11 positions match TRBD2. The CDR3 spans 16 residues. Germline CDR1 is SGHVS and CDR2 is FNYEAQ. J lost 2 bases, V lost 1 base, and 3 bases had no gene match. CDR3 region: CASSLGLAGQQETQYF. Written as DNA, the CDR3 is TGTGCCAGCAGCTTAGGACTAGCGGGACAACAAGAGACCCAGTACTTC.

V usage is TRBV14 and J usage is TRBJ1-1; a weak D match, TRBD1 (6 bases). Germline-derived CDR1 and CDR2 are SGHDN and FVKESK. Trimming left V 3 bases short and J 5 bases short, with 10 bases between. The length of the CDR3 is 13 residues. This CDR3 reads CASSQKDRTEAFF. The CDR3, as DNA: TGTGCCAGCAGCCAGAAAGACAGGACTGAAGCTTTCTTT.

This clone has only one observation. This chain links TRBV27 with TRBJ2-7, with D perhaps matching TRBD2 (5 bases). The CDR3 consists of 15 residues. Deletions cut 3 bases from V and 1 base from J, with 13 bases between. The V gene's germline CDR1 is MNHEY and CDR2 SMNVEV (reference sequence). The CDR3 bases are TGTGCCAGCAGTTTGAGGGCGGATTATTCCTACGAGCAGTACTTC. Translating it yields CASSLRADYSYEQYF.

This chain links TRBV9 with TRBJ1-3; tentative D call: TRBD1 (5 bases). V gave up 0 bases and J gave up 0 bases, with 13 bases separating them. Germline V CDR1 and CDR2: SGDLS, YYNGEE. The CDR3 runs to 17 residues. CDR3 sequence (DNA): TGTGCCAGCAGCGTAGCGGGGGTGGGGTTCTCTGGAAACACCATATATTTT. Residues: CASSVAGVGFSGNTIYF.

The gene calls are TRBV6-5 and TRBJ2-6; D is ambiguous. Trimming left V 4 bases short and J 2 bases short, with 9 bases between. CDR3 length: 15 amino acids. Per the germline V gene, CDR1 is MNHEY and CDR2 is SVGAGI. The chain's CDR3 is CASSWRQPGANVLTF. The CDR3 nucleotides are TGTGCCAGCAGTTGGCGGCAGCCTGGGGCCAACGTCCTGACTTTC.

This chain links TRBV7-2 with TRBJ2-5; 10 positions agree with TRBD2. Trimming cost V 5 bases and J 4 bases; bases outside gene matches: 10. This CDR3 is 16 amino acids long. Germline CDR1 is SGHTA and CDR2 is FQGNSA. Written as DNA, the CDR3 is TGTGCCAGCAGCGCCTGGGGACTAGCGCCCTCAGAGACCCAGTACTTC. This gives the protein CASSAWGLAPSETQYF.

The chain has TRBV5-1 and TRBJ2-7; 9 bases align to TRBD1. CDR1 is SGHRS and CDR2 is YFSETQ in the germline V gene. This CDR3 is 15 amino acids long. Trimming cost V 4 bases and J 7 bases; bases outside gene matches: 12. The CDR3 reads CASSLRTGVAEEQYF. The DNA of the CDR3 is TGCGCCAGCAGCCTCCGGACAGGGGTTGCGGAAGAGCAGTACTTC.

This clone was seen just once. The CDR3 region has the DNA TGTGCCAGCAGCGTAGGTATCCCGGGGACAGGGGTAGATACGCAGTATTTT. This codes for CASSVGIPGTGVDTQYF. The rearrangement links TRBV9 to TRBJ2-3, with 10 nucleotides matching TRBD1. This CDR3 region has 17 residues. V lost 0 bases and J lost 5; bases outside the gene matches: 9. In germline, CDR1 is SGDLS, CDR2 YYNGEE.

V gene TRBV7-9 combines with J gene TRBJ1-4; no reliable D call. The CDR3 loop spans 12 amino acids. Deletions cut 5 bases from V and 8 bases from J, with 9 bases between. Germline values: CDR1 SEHNR, CDR2 FQNEAQ (reference sequence). CDR3 amino acids: CASSRAQEKLFF. DNA for the CDR3: TGTGCCAGCAGCCGAGCCCAGGAAAAACTGTTTTTT.

The chain links TRBV5-1 to TRBJ2-3; 16 bases align to TRBD2. Germline CDR1 is SGHRS and CDR2 is YFSETQ. Trimming removed 4 bases from V and 6 bases from J; junction bases left unmatched: 11. The CDR3 spans 18 residues. CDR3 DNA: TGCGCCAGCAGCCCGGGACTAGCGGGAGGGGCATCGGCCGATACGCAGTATTTT. Translating gives CASSPGLAGGASADTQYF.

This clone was detected once. V and J are TRBV19 and TRBJ1-5; D is possibly TRBD1 (6 bases). The V gene's germline CDR1 is LNHDA and CDR2 SQIVND (reference sequence). The V end was cut by 3 bases, the J end by 7 bases, with 19 bases between. CDR3 length equals 16 residues. The CDR3 sequence is CASSMGGGRGEQPQHF. DNA for the CDR3: TGTGCCAGTAGTATGGGGGGTGGCAGGGGCGAGCAGCCCCAGCATTTT.

The chain recombines TRBV6-1 with TRBJ2-3; 7 bases map to TRBD1. J was trimmed by 3 bases and V by 6 bases; bases with no gene match: 6. CDR3 length: 14 amino acids. Germline V lookup: CDR1 MNHNS, CDR2 SASEGT. CDR3 amino acids: CASRRETGTDTQYF. CDR3 bases: TGTGCCAGCAGGAGGGAGACAGGGACAGATACGCAGTATTTT.

This clone was recorded a few times. The rearrangement links TRBV7-9 to TRBJ1-5, with 7 positions matching TRBD1. The CDR3 has 14 residues. Trimming removed 5 bases from V and 6 bases from J; junction bases left unmatched: 7. The V gene's germline CDR1 is SEHNR and CDR2 FQNEAQ (reference sequence). The CDR3 DNA sequence: TGTGCCAGCAGCGCAGGGGGGTTTGGTCAGCCCCAGCATTTT. Encoded protein: CASSAGGFGQPQHF.

The chain joins TRBV9 to TRBJ2-5; D uncertain. Germline V CDR1 and CDR2: SGDLS, YYNGEE. Trimming took off 8 bases at V and 5 bases at J, with 10 bases between the two ends. The length of the CDR3 is 11 residues. The CDR3 nucleotides read TGTGCCAGAGACTTGGGGGAGACCCAGTACTTC. Translating it yields CARDLGETQYF.

This clone was seen just once. The chain has TRBV30 and TRBJ1-5, with unresolved D. Trimming cost V 5 bases and J 2 bases, with 10 bases left between them. The germline gives CDR1 GTSNPN, CDR2 SVGIG (reference sequence). The CDR3 sequence is 13 residues long. CDR3 bases: TGTGCCTGGTGCCCTCGGGGCAATCAGCCCCAGCATTTT. Translated: CAWCPRGNQPQHF. The entire variable domain, with the rest obtained from reference TRBV30 and TRBJ1-5, is as follows: SQTIHQWPATLVQPVGSPLSLECTVEGTSNPNLYWYRQAAGRGLQLLFYSVGIGQISSEVPQNLSASRPQDRQFILSSKKLLLSDSGFYLCAWCPRGNQPQHFGDGTRLSIL.

This clone was seen just once. The chain carries TRBV5-4 and TRBJ2-1; D perhaps matches TRBD1 (6 bases). The germline gives CDR1 SGHNT, CDR2 YYREEE (reference sequence). Trimming pared 1 base from V and 5 bases from J, leaving 13 bases between. There are 15 residues in the CDR3. CDR3 in DNA: TGTGCCAGCAGCTTGACAGGGTACGCCGACAATGAGCAGTTCTTC. Amino acids: CASSLTGYADNEQFF.

V is TRBV7-9 and J is TRBJ1-1; D not resolved. V was pared by 2 bases and J by 7 bases, with 8 bases between. The CDR3 is 12 amino acids. Germline V gene sequence: CDR1 SEHNR, CDR2 FQNEAQ (reference sequence). The CDR3 nucleotides read TGTGCCAGCAGCTTAAAAGCGGGTGAAGCTTTCTTT. Encoded protein: CASSLKAGEAFF.

This clone was seen once. In the same sample, other DNA sequences code for this CDR3. This chain links TRBV9 with TRBJ2-2, with TRBD2 matching 7 bases. The V gene's germline CDR1 is SGDLS and CDR2 YYNGEE. This CDR3 spans 15 amino acids. Trimming removed 2 bases from V and 5 bases from J; junction bases left unmatched: 6. The CDR3 DNA is TGTGCCAGCAGCGTGGGCGGGAGAAATACCGGGGAGCTGTTTTTT. It encodes CASSVGGRNTGELFF.